These T cell receptor beta chains were read from a single sample in a study of control samples from healthy donors and cancer patients. The table came from immunoSEQ multiplex PCR; TCRdb's copy has only in-frame clones and leaves some out. The table includes about 89,000 clones, roughly 86% detected once. The sample comprised blood. These receptors were obtained from a man aged 30 to 45 in good health. CDR3s include the opening cysteine and the closing phenylalanine or tryptophan. Fields, in order: J gene, D gene, V gene, clone size, CDR3 DNA, CDR3 protein. D genes are given only for firm matches. Clone size is given for some rows only: seen once, a few or many times, or a class if the clone is expanded.

J gene: TRBJ1-4
D gene: -
V gene: TRBV12-5
clone size: -
CDR3 DNA: TGTGCTAGTGGCACCGCTGTGTCTCTGTTTTTT
CDR3 protein: CASGTAVSLFF

J gene: TRBJ1-2
D gene: -
V gene: TRBV7-8
clone size: -
CDR3 DNA: TGTGCCAGCAGCTCACCGGGAAGCTATGGCTACACCTTC
CDR3 protein: CASSSPGSYGYTF

J gene: TRBJ1-1
D gene: -
V gene: TRBV2
clone size: -
CDR3 DNA: TGTGCCAGCAGTGAATTGGAGAACACTGAAGCTTTCTTT
CDR3 protein: CASSELENTEAFF

J gene: TRBJ1-5
D gene: -
V gene: TRBV2
clone size: -
CDR3 DNA: TGTGCCAGCAGTGAGGGCCCACGAGCGCCTGGATTTCAGCCCCAGCATTTT
CDR3 protein: CASSEGPRAPGFQPQHF

J gene: TRBJ1-4
D gene: TRBD1
V gene: TRBV5-1
clone size: -
CDR3 DNA: TGCGCCAGCGGGGACAGGGGGACTACTAATGAAAAACTGTTTTTT
CDR3 protein: CASGDRGTTNEKLFF

J gene: TRBJ2-5
D gene: -
V gene: TRBV10-3
clone size: -
CDR3 DNA: TGTGCCATCAGTGAGTCGGGGCCCGGGGGGACCCAGTACTTC
CDR3 protein: CAISESGPGGTQYF

J gene: TRBJ2-3
D gene: -
V gene: TRBV4-1
clone size: -
CDR3 DNA: TGCGCCAGCAGCCAACCCTCGCAGGGGTCAAAAGATACGCAGTATTTT
CDR3 protein: CASSQPSQGSKDTQYF

J gene: TRBJ1-2
D gene: -
V gene: TRBV27
clone size: once
CDR3 DNA: TGTGCCAGCAGTTTATTCGGGGTGGGCAGGGGCAACTATGGCTACACCTTC
CDR3 protein: CASSLFGVGRGNYGYTF

J gene: TRBJ2-5
D gene: -
V gene: TRBV7-3
clone size: -
CDR3 DNA: TGTGCCAGCAGTCTCCAGGGAGTTGGGACCCAGTACTTC
CDR3 protein: CASSLQGVGTQYF

J gene: TRBJ2-7
D gene: -
V gene: TRBV2
clone size: few
CDR3 DNA: TGTGCCAGCAGTGAACTGGGTATTTCCTACGAGCAGTACTTC
CDR3 protein: CASSELGISYEQYF

J gene: TRBJ2-2
D gene: -
V gene: TRBV7-2
clone size: -
CDR3 DNA: TGTGCCAGCAGCACGAGAGGGGTCGGGGAGCTGTTTTTT
CDR3 protein: CASSTRGVGELFF

J gene: TRBJ1-6
D gene: TRBD1
V gene: TRBV2
clone size: -
CDR3 DNA: TGTGCCAGCAGTCAGGGACAGTCCTATAATTCACCCCTCCACTTT
CDR3 protein: CASSQGQSYNSPLHF

J gene: TRBJ2-2
D gene: -
V gene: TRBV7-2
clone size: -
CDR3 DNA: TGTGCCAGCAGCCCGTGGAACACCGGGGAGCTGTTTTTT
CDR3 protein: CASSPWNTGELFF

J gene: TRBJ2-7
D gene: -
V gene: TRBV7-9
clone size: few
CDR3 DNA: TGTGCCAGCAGCTCCTCCCTGTCTGACTACCTCTCCTACGAGCAGTACTTC
CDR3 protein: CASSSSLSDYLSYEQYF

J gene: TRBJ2-3
D gene: TRBD1
V gene: TRBV10-2
clone size: -
CDR3 DNA: TGCGCCAGCAGCCCGCACAGGGGTGAGACAGATACGCAGTATTTT
CDR3 protein: CASSPHRGETDTQYF

J gene: TRBJ1-3
D gene: -
V gene: TRBV11-2
clone size: -
CDR3 DNA: TGTGCCAGCACCCTAGACGGAAACACCATATATTTT
CDR3 protein: CASTLDGNTIYF

J gene: TRBJ1-1
D gene: -
V gene: TRBV5-5
clone size: -
CDR3 DNA: TGTGCCAGCAGCTTGGACTCCGGGACCGGGGGCGGGATAGCTTTCTTT
CDR3 protein: CASSLDSGTGGGIAFF

J gene: TRBJ1-4
D gene: -
V gene: TRBV30
clone size: -
CDR3 DNA: TGTGCCTGGATGGGGTTCGAAAAACTGTTTTTT
CDR3 protein: CAWMGFEKLFF

J gene: TRBJ2-5
D gene: -
V gene: TRBV20-1
clone size: -
CDR3 DNA: TGCAGTGCTAGGCAAGAGACCCAGTACTTC
CDR3 protein: CSARQETQYF

J gene: TRBJ1-2
D gene: TRBD1
V gene: TRBV19
clone size: once
CDR3 DNA: TGTGCCAGTAGTGTGGGACAGAACTATGGCTACACCTTC
CDR3 protein: CASSVGQNYGYTF

J gene: TRBJ2-7
D gene: -
V gene: TRBV15
clone size: -
CDR3 DNA: TGTGCCACCAGCAGAGTGACCCTCGAGCAGTACTTC
CDR3 protein: CATSRVTLEQYF

J gene: TRBJ2-1
D gene: TRBD2
V gene: TRBV24-1
clone size: -
CDR3 DNA: TGTGCCACCCGGGGGGGCGGTTACAATGAGCAGTTCTTC
CDR3 protein: CATRGGGYNEQFF

J gene: TRBJ2-1
D gene: TRBD2
V gene: TRBV6-5
clone size: -
CDR3 DNA: TGTGCCAGCAGTTACCACGGACTAGAAATCAATGAGCAGTTCTTC
CDR3 protein: CASSYHGLEINEQFF

J gene: TRBJ1-3
D gene: -
V gene: TRBV19
clone size: -
CDR3 DNA: TGTGCCAGTAGTATTGTCAGTAAGGTAATCTCTGGAAACACCATATATTTT
CDR3 protein: CASSIVSKVISGNTIYF

J gene: TRBJ2-7
D gene: -
V gene: TRBV7-2
clone size: once
CDR3 DNA: TGTGCCAGCAGCACCGACAGATCCTACGAGCAGTACTTC
CDR3 protein: CASSTDRSYEQYF

J gene: TRBJ1-5
D gene: -
V gene: TRBV2
clone size: -
CDR3 DNA: TGTGCCAGCAGGGCGGACGGAGGCCCCCGGCCCCAGCATTTT
CDR3 protein: CASRADGGPRPQHF

J gene: TRBJ2-1
D gene: TRBD2
V gene: TRBV9
clone size: -
CDR3 DNA: TGTGCCAGCAGCGTAGCGGGGGGGAACAATGAGCAGTTCTTC
CDR3 protein: CASSVAGGNNEQFF

J gene: TRBJ2-3
D gene: -
V gene: TRBV12-3/TRBV12-4
clone size: -
CDR3 DNA: TGTGCCAGAACTACAGGGCTCTCTGATACGCAGTATTTT
CDR3 protein: CARTTGLSDTQYF

J gene: TRBJ1-5
D gene: TRBD1
V gene: TRBV6-6
clone size: -
CDR3 DNA: TGTGCCAGCAGTTCCGGGACAGGGGGCAATCAGCCCCAGCATTTT
CDR3 protein: CASSSGTGGNQPQHF

J gene: TRBJ1-2
D gene: TRBD1
V gene: TRBV5-1
clone size: once
CDR3 DNA: TGCGCCAGCCTTGGACAGGACTATGGCTACACCTTC
CDR3 protein: CASLGQDYGYTF

J gene: TRBJ2-2
D gene: -
V gene: TRBV19
clone size: once
CDR3 DNA: TGTGCCAGTAGAAGACAGCCGAACACCGGGGAGCTGTTTTTT
CDR3 protein: CASRRQPNTGELFF

J gene: TRBJ2-1
D gene: -
V gene: TRBV9
clone size: -
CDR3 DNA: TGTGCCAGCAGCGTAGGAGGGGTGAGCTCCTACAATGAGCAGTTCTTC
CDR3 protein: CASSVGGVSSYNEQFF

J gene: TRBJ1-1
D gene: -
V gene: TRBV19
clone size: -
CDR3 DNA: TGTGCCAGTAGTATCTCCGGGACAATCATGAACACTGAAGCTTTCTTT
CDR3 protein: CASSISGTIMNTEAFF

J gene: TRBJ1-5
D gene: -
V gene: TRBV15
clone size: -
CDR3 DNA: TGTGCCACCAGCAGAGATCCAGGGACCTTTAGCAATCAGCCCCAGCATTTT
CDR3 protein: CATSRDPGTFSNQPQHF

J gene: TRBJ1-2
D gene: TRBD1
V gene: TRBV5-1
clone size: few
CDR3 DNA: TGCGCCAGCAGCTTTTCCGAGGGACAGGGGTATGGCTACACCTTC
CDR3 protein: CASSFSEGQGYGYTF

J gene: TRBJ2-2
D gene: -
V gene: TRBV6-5
clone size: -
CDR3 DNA: TGTGCCAGCAGTTACGCGGGGTACACCGGGGAGCTGTTTTTT
CDR3 protein: CASSYAGYTGELFF

J gene: TRBJ2-3
D gene: -
V gene: TRBV5-4
clone size: once
CDR3 DNA: TGTGCCAGCAGCTTGGAGCAGGGTAGCACAGATACGCAGTATTTT
CDR3 protein: CASSLEQGSTDTQYF

J gene: TRBJ2-5
D gene: TRBD2
V gene: TRBV5-1
clone size: -
CDR3 DNA: TGCGCCAGCAGTCTAGCGGGTGGGGAGACCCAGTACTTC
CDR3 protein: CASSLAGGETQYF

J gene: TRBJ1-1
D gene: -
V gene: TRBV7-8
clone size: -
CDR3 DNA: TGTGCCAGCAGCTTAGCGACAGTGAGGGACACTGAAGCTTTCTTT
CDR3 protein: CASSLATVRDTEAFF

J gene: TRBJ1-3
D gene: -
V gene: TRBV5-6
clone size: -
CDR3 DNA: TGTGCCAGCACCCCCGGTGGCCGAGGAAACACCATATATTTT
CDR3 protein: CASTPGGRGNTIYF

J gene: TRBJ2-1
D gene: -
V gene: TRBV7-9
clone size: -
CDR3 DNA: TGTGCCAGCAGCTTTTTCAGCTCCTACAATGAGCAGTTCTTC
CDR3 protein: CASSFFSSYNEQFF

J gene: TRBJ1-1
D gene: TRBD1
V gene: TRBV2
clone size: -
CDR3 DNA: TGTGCCAGCAGCGAACAAACAGGGGACACTGAAGCTTTCTTT
CDR3 protein: CASSEQTGDTEAFF

J gene: TRBJ2-5
D gene: -
V gene: TRBV5-6
clone size: -
CDR3 DNA: TGTGCCAGCAGCTTGGCATCCGAGACCCAGTACTTC
CDR3 protein: CASSLASETQYF

J gene: TRBJ1-1
D gene: TRBD1
V gene: TRBV27
clone size: -
CDR3 DNA: TGTGCCAGCAGTTTAGCGTACTCCAGGGGGGGGAACACTGAAGCTTTCTTT
CDR3 protein: CASSLAYSRGGNTEAFF

J gene: TRBJ2-3
D gene: TRBD2
V gene: TRBV6-1
clone size: -
CDR3 DNA: TGTGCCAGCAGTGAAGCTCGGAAGGCGGGGGGCGCAGATACGCAGTATTTT
CDR3 protein: CASSEARKAGGADTQYF

J gene: TRBJ1-1
D gene: -
V gene: TRBV27
clone size: -
CDR3 DNA: TGTGCCAGCAGTTTAGGCGGAATGAACACTGAAGCTTTCTTT
CDR3 protein: CASSLGGMNTEAFF

J gene: TRBJ1-2
D gene: TRBD1
V gene: TRBV7-6
clone size: -
CDR3 DNA: TGTGCCAGCAGCTCCAATGGACAGGATGGCTACACCTTC
CDR3 protein: CASSSNGQDGYTF

J gene: TRBJ2-1
D gene: TRBD2
V gene: TRBV7-9
clone size: -
CDR3 DNA: TGTGCCAGCAGCCCCCCCTTGGCTAGCGGGGGGGATAACAATGAGCAGTTCTTC
CDR3 protein: CASSPPLASGGDNNEQFF

J gene: TRBJ1-6
D gene: -
V gene: TRBV12-3/TRBV12-4
clone size: -
CDR3 DNA: TGTGCCAGCAGTTTCGACTTCGGCTCACCCCTCCACTTT
CDR3 protein: CASSFDFGSPLHF

J gene: TRBJ2-6
D gene: -
V gene: TRBV5-5
clone size: once
CDR3 DNA: TGTGCCAGCAGCTTAACACTCCCGGGACTCGCCCTCTATGGGGCCAACGTCCTGACTTTC
CDR3 protein: CASSLTLPGLALYGANVLTF

J gene: TRBJ1-5
D gene: -
V gene: TRBV9
clone size: -
CDR3 DNA: TGTGCCAGCAGCGTGTCCGGGAATAGTAATCAGCCCCAGCATTTT
CDR3 protein: CASSVSGNSNQPQHF

J gene: TRBJ1-2
D gene: TRBD1
V gene: TRBV5-1
clone size: -
CDR3 DNA: TGCGCCAGCAGACAGGGGTATGGCTACACCTTC
CDR3 protein: CASRQGYGYTF

J gene: TRBJ1-3
D gene: -
V gene: TRBV10-3
clone size: -
CDR3 DNA: TGTGCCATCAGTGCACAGGGAAGGGGTGGAAACACCATATATTTT
CDR3 protein: CAISAQGRGGNTIYF

J gene: TRBJ2-5
D gene: -
V gene: TRBV11-2
clone size: -
CDR3 DNA: TGTGCCAGCAGCTTAACTGCCAGGGGTGGCGAGACCCAGTACTTC
CDR3 protein: CASSLTARGGETQYF

J gene: TRBJ1-1
D gene: TRBD1
V gene: TRBV6-5
clone size: -
CDR3 DNA: TGTGCCAGCAGAATCCAGGGGGGTATTGAAGCTTTCTTT
CDR3 protein: CASRIQGGIEAFF

J gene: TRBJ2-5
D gene: TRBD2
V gene: TRBV18
clone size: -
CDR3 DNA: TGTGCCAGCTCACCAGCTAGCGGGGAAAAGACCCAGTACTTC
CDR3 protein: CASSPASGEKTQYF

J gene: TRBJ1-2
D gene: TRBD1
V gene: TRBV5-1
clone size: -
CDR3 DNA: TGCGCCAGCAGCCCGGGACAGGGAATAGGCTACACCTTC
CDR3 protein: CASSPGQGIGYTF

J gene: TRBJ1-5
D gene: -
V gene: TRBV19
clone size: -
CDR3 DNA: TGTGCCAGTAGTGAGGGAGATTATAGCAATCAGCCCCAGCATTTT
CDR3 protein: CASSEGDYSNQPQHF

J gene: TRBJ1-2
D gene: -
V gene: TRBV5-4
clone size: -
CDR3 DNA: TGTGCCAGCAGCTTGACCAACAGGGATGGCTACACCTTC
CDR3 protein: CASSLTNRDGYTF